Each of the 32 T cell receptor beta chains below was sequenced from the same sample in a study of cytomegalovirus exposure and HLA in healthy donors. 13 Jbeta primers and 60 Vbeta primers were used for the PCR. Libraries were prepared by immunoSEQ multiplex PCR; TCRdb keeps only in-frame clonotypes and omits some of them. The table includes roughly 100,000 clones, 75% to 90% detected once. Source material: PBMCs. These receptors originate from a young man in good health and CMV-seropositive.

The chain combines TRBV29-1 with TRBJ2-7; the D gene is possibly TRBD2 (5 bases). The V end was cut by 0 bases, the J end by 7 bases, with 19 bases between. This CDR3 is built from 15 residues. Germline-derived CDR1 and CDR2 are SQVTM and ANQGSEA. CDR3: CSVEDLGGGSEEQYF. In DNA form, the CDR3 reads TGCAGCGTTGAAGACCTTGGAGGAGGTAGCGAAGAGCAGTACTTC.

The CDR3 nucleotides are TGTGCCAGTAGTTTCGGAGCTAACTATGGCTACACCTTC. It yields the protein CASSFGANYGYTF. The chain employs TRBV19 and TRBJ1-2; D unclear. CDR1 is LNHDA, CDR2 SQIVND, per germline (reference sequence). CDR3 length equals 13 residues. The germline V and J ends were trimmed by 5 bases and 0 bases, with 7 bases remaining between them.

The rearrangement links TRBV30 to TRBJ2-3; 11 bases line up with TRBD1. From germline, CDR1 is GTSNPN and CDR2 SVGIG (reference sequence). The V and J ends lost 8 bases and 3 bases, in that order; junction bases with no gene match: 13. CDR3 length: 16 residues. CDR3 residues: CAGSHGTGGYTDTQYF. CDR3 DNA: TGTGCCGGCTCGCACGGGACAGGGGGGTATACAGATACGCAGTATTTT.

Regarding this clone: Its ends do not fully match the called genes, so a read error is possible. V is TRBV27 and J is TRBJ2-7; 8 bases are a match to TRBD1. Germline-derived CDR1 and CDR2 are MNHEY and SMNVEV (reference sequence). This CDR3 is built from 13 residues. The CDR3 nucleotides read TGTGCCAGCAGTTTAATAAACGGACAGGGCTATAACTTC. Amino acids: CASSLINGQGYNF.

The chain recombines TRBV30 with TRBJ2-4; tentatively, D is TRBD1 (6 bases). The CDR3 extends over 15 amino acids. From germline, CDR1 is GTSNPN and CDR2 SVGIG (reference sequence). V lost 2 bases, J lost 0 bases, and 11 bases lay in between. The CDR3, as DNA: TGTGCCTGGAGTCCCACAGGGCTAGCCAAAAACATTCAGTACTTC. Its protein product is CAWSPTGLAKNIQYF.

This clone was detected once. The chain links TRBV6-1 to TRBJ1-3; D is undetermined. V was trimmed by 0 bases and J by 2 bases, leaving 11 bases between them. Germline V gene sequence: CDR1 MNHNS, CDR2 SASEGT. The CDR3 is 16 amino acids. This chain's CDR3 is CASSEAERSAGNTIYF. The CDR3 nucleotides read TGTGCCAGCAGTGAAGCGGAGAGGTCGGCTGGAAACACCATATATTTT.

This chain uses TRBV6-6 with TRBJ2-1, with 9 nucleotides matching TRBD2. V dropped 3 bases and J dropped 10; count of bases not matched to a gene: 7. CDR1 MNHNY and CDR2 SVGAGI come from the germline V gene (reference sequence). The CDR3 length is 14 residues. The CDR3 loop reads CASSYSGGLEEQFF. DNA for the CDR3: TGTGCCAGCAGTTATAGCGGGGGCCTCGAAGAGCAGTTCTTC.

The rearrangement joins TRBV5-1 to TRBJ1-4; D uncertain. Looked up from germline, CDR1 is SGHRS and CDR2 is YFSETQ. The V and J ends lost 1 base and 8 bases respectively, with 12 bases between them. There are 14 residues in the CDR3. For the CDR3, the DNA is TGCGCCAGCAGCTTGACGGGGTTGGACGAAAAACTGTTTTTT. Protein product: CASSLTGLDEKLFF.

The CDR3 spells CAWSVQGEPTGELFF. The CDR3 DNA reads TGTGCCTGGAGTGTACAGGGGGAACCCACCGGGGAGCTGTTTTTT. The chain combines TRBV30 with TRBJ2-2; 8 bases fit TRBD1. Germline-derived CDR1 and CDR2 are GTSNPN and SVGIG (reference sequence). This CDR3 comprises 15 residues. Trimming at V came to 0 bases and at J to 4 bases, leaving 4 bases not matched to a gene.

The chain uses TRBV11-2 and TRBJ2-5; the D gene is possibly TRBD1 (6 bases). V was cut by 3 bases and J by 3 bases, with 8 bases left in between. Germline V gene sequence: CDR1 SGHAT, CDR2 FQNNGV. The CDR3 runs to 13 residues. Written as DNA, the CDR3 is TGTGCCAGCAGCTTCGGACAGAAAGAGACCCAGTACTTC. Amino acid sequence: CASSFGQKETQYF.

This chain uses TRBV4-1 with TRBJ2-1; 7 positions agree with TRBD2. This CDR3 spans 16 amino acids. Germline loops: CDR1 MGHRA, CDR2 YSYEKL. Unmatched junction bases numbered 10, after V lost 6 bases and J lost 2 bases. The CDR3 sequence: CASRTTSDGPYNEQFF. CDR3 DNA: TGCGCCAGCAGAACCACTAGCGACGGCCCCTACAATGAGCAGTTCTTC.

A remark on this clone: Distinct nucleotide sequences in the sample also encode this CDR3. This chain connects TRBV2 to TRBJ1-5; 8 bases map to TRBD1. CDR1 is SNHLY and CDR2 is FYNNEI in the germline V gene. The CDR3 has 13 amino acids. Germline trimming cut 4 bases from V and 4 bases from J; bases unmatched to any gene: 0. The CDR3 loop is CASSGQGNQPQHF. CDR3 nucleotides: TGTGCCAGCAGTGGACAGGGGAATCAGCCCCAGCATTTT.

Regarding this clone: Other DNA sequences in this sample translate to the same CDR3. This chain joins TRBV5-4 and TRBJ1-2; TRBD1 matches at 7 bases. The V segment lost 4 bases and the J segment 2 bases; nucleotides outside the gene matches: 2. Germline V lookup: CDR1 SGHNT, CDR2 YYREEE (reference sequence). The CDR3 is 13 residues long. The DNA for the CDR3 is TGTGCCAGCAGCCCGGACAGGAACTATGGCTACACCTTC. It yields the protein CASSPDRNYGYTF.

V usage is TRBV6-1 and J usage is TRBJ1-4, with TRBD1 matching over 12 bases. The germline CDR1 and CDR2 sequences are MNHNS and SASEGT. The CDR3 sequence is 15 residues long. With 2 bases clipped from V and 8 bases from J, the junction kept 3 bases outside the gene matches. CDR3 region: CASSEIGTGGEKLFF. In nucleotides, the CDR3 is TGTGCCAGCAGTGAAATAGGGACAGGGGGCGAAAAACTGTTTTTT.

The sample holds a few counts of this clone. This chain links TRBV19 with TRBJ1-1, with no clear D. Deletions cut 0 bases from V and 1 base from J, with 9 bases between. The CDR3 consists of 15 residues. CDR1 is LNHDA, CDR2 SQIVND, per germline (reference sequence). This CDR3 is CASSIERVGNTEAFF. For the CDR3, the DNA is TGTGCCAGTAGTATAGAACGGGTAGGGAACACTGAAGCTTTCTTT.

The V call is TRBV19, the J call TRBJ1-2; 7 nucleotides match TRBD1. The germline CDR1 and CDR2 sequences are LNHDA and SQIVND (reference sequence). This CDR3 is built from 17 residues. J gave up 4 bases and V 5 bases, and 16 bases lay outside the gene matches. The CDR3 protein is CASSAPDGRRGSYGYTF. The CDR3 DNA sequence: TGTGCCAGTAGTGCTCCCGACGGGCGCAGGGGGTCCTATGGCTACACCTTC.

This clone was found once. Different DNA sequences within this sample yield the same CDR3. In DNA form, the CDR3 reads TGTGCCAGCAGTTACGGTCGGGACAGCCATAATTCACCCCTCCACTTT. Its translation: CASSYGRDSHNSPLHF. V is TRBV6-5 and J is TRBJ1-6; TRBD1 matches 7 bases. J was trimmed by 5 bases and V by 2 bases; bases with no gene match: 6. The CDR3 length is 16 residues. Looked up from germline, CDR1 is MNHEY and CDR2 is SVGAGI.

The chain couples TRBV19 to TRBJ1-1, with 7 bases lining up with TRBD1. With 5 bases clipped from V and 0 bases from J, the junction kept 6 bases outside the gene matches. This CDR3 has 15 amino acids. Germline V gene data show CDR1 as LNHDA and CDR2 as SQIVND (reference sequence). CDR3 loop: CASSPIQGMNTEAFF. In nucleotides, the CDR3 is TGTGCCAGTAGTCCGATACAGGGGATGAACACTGAAGCTTTCTTT.

DNA for the CDR3: TGCGCCAGCAGCCAAGAGAGGGCAGCATACGAGCAGTACTTC. It codes for CASSQERAAYEQYF. V is TRBV4-1 and J is TRBJ2-7, with D possibly matching TRBD2 (5 bases). CDR1 is MGHRA, CDR2 YSYEKL, per germline. The V end was cut by 0 bases, the J end by 4 bases, with 10 bases between. CDR3 length: 14 residues.

This chain connects TRBV27 to TRBJ2-3; a possible D gene is TRBD1 (6 bases). Trimming removed 6 bases from V and 6 bases from J, with 10 bases in between. Germline V gene sequence: CDR1 MNHEY, CDR2 SMNVEV (reference sequence). CDR3 size: 12 residues. The chain's CDR3 is CASRRGSDTQYF. As DNA, the CDR3 is TGTGCCAGCAGAAGGGGGTCGGATACGCAGTATTTT.

The chain couples TRBV5-4 to TRBJ2-3, with D maybe TRBD1 (5 bases). The CDR3 contains 11 residues. In germline, CDR1 is SGHNT, CDR2 YYREEE (reference sequence). The V gene lost 7 bases and the J gene lost 2 bases, with 5 bases spanning the gap. This CDR3 reads CASGATDTQYF. The CDR3 DNA is TGTGCCAGCGGGGCCACAGATACGCAGTATTTT.

This chain joins TRBV29-1 and TRBJ1-1, with D perhaps TRBD1 (6 bases). The CDR3 consists of 15 residues. The V end lost 0 bases, the J end lost 3 bases, and 14 bases lay between the germline ends. Per the germline V gene, CDR1 is SQVTM and CDR2 is ANQGSEA. DNA of the CDR3: TGCAGCGTTGAAGAACCCCGGGGGGCAGACACTGAAGCTTTCTTT. It yields the protein CSVEEPRGADTEAFF.

The chain is built from TRBV4-2 and TRBJ1-5; D is unresolved. This CDR3 is 15 amino acids long. Per germline, CDR1 LGHNA and CDR2 YNFKEQ. Trimming removed 8 bases from V and 0 bases from J, with 14 bases in between. The CDR3 reads CASSEVGASNQPQHF. The CDR3 DNA is TGTGCCAGCTCCGAGGTGGGTGCTAGCAATCAGCCCCAGCATTTT.

The genes are TRBV5-1 and TRBJ1-1, with D possibly TRBD1 on 5 matching bases. V shed 4 bases and J shed 5 bases, with 18 bases lying between them. The V gene's germline CDR1 is SGHRS and CDR2 YFSETQ. The CDR3 runs to 15 residues. CDR3 amino acids: CASSPTEGGGTEAFF. The CDR3 nucleotides read TGCGCCAGCAGCCCGACAGAGGGAGGTGGGACTGAAGCTTTCTTT.

The chain is built from TRBV10-2 and TRBJ2-5, with 11 nucleotides matching TRBD2. The J call is in doubt because the DNA end fits TRBJ2-7 better. CDR3 size: 16 residues. The germline V gene has CDR1 WSHSY and CDR2 SAAADI. CDR3 sequence (DNA): TGCGCCAGCAGTGACTTCGGGACTAGCGGTAGCTACGAGCAGTACTTC. This codes for CASSDFGTSGSYEQYF.

The chain is built from TRBV19 and TRBJ1-5; 12 bases agree with TRBD1. This CDR3 has 14 residues. Germline values: CDR1 LNHDA, CDR2 SQIVND (reference sequence). V was pared by 7 bases and J by 7 bases, with 5 bases of the junction left unmatched. The CDR3 DNA sequence: TGTGCCAGTATGGGGACAGGGGGCAGGCAGCCCCAGCATTTT. Translation: CASMGTGGRQPQHF.

This chain uses TRBV7-9 with TRBJ2-2; no definite D call. Germline-derived CDR1 and CDR2 are SEHNR and FQNEAQ (reference sequence). The V end was cut by 11 bases, the J end by 3 bases, with 16 bases between. The CDR3 runs 14 residues. DNA for the CDR3: TGTGCCCGTCGCCCGGTCGTAGACACCGGGGAGCTGTTTTTT. Encoded protein: CARRPVVDTGELFF.

This clone was recorded once. The rearrangement links TRBV19 to TRBJ1-1, with TRBD1 as a possible D gene (5 bases). CDR1 LNHDA and CDR2 SQIVND come from the germline V gene (reference sequence). With 5 bases removed from V and 11 bases from J, the gap between germline ends came to 24 bases. CDR3 length equals 15 residues. CDR3 bases: TGTGCCAGTAGTCCCCAACCCTACAGGAGAGGAGACGCTTTCTTT. Translated, it gives CASSPQPYRRGDAFF. The whole variable domain, filled in from reference TRBV19 and TRBJ1-1, reads DGGITQSPKYLFRKEGQNVTLSCEQNLNHDAMYWYRQDPGQGLRLIYYSQIVNDFQKGDIAEGYSVSREKKESFPLTVTSAQKNPTAFYLCASSPQPYRRGDAFFGQGTRLTVV.

The chain links TRBV5-6 to TRBJ1-4, with D uncertain. The CDR3 spans 17 residues. V gave up 2 bases and J gave up 1 base, with 15 bases separating them. From germline, CDR1 is SGHDT and CDR2 YYEEEE. CDR3 region: CASSLNRRSKTNEKLFF. The CDR3 DNA reads as TGTGCCAGCAGCTTAAATCGACGGAGCAAAACTAATGAAAAACTGTTTTTT.

The V gene is TRBV7-9, the J gene TRBJ2-1, with 9 bases fitting TRBD1. Germline trimming cut 5 bases from V and 6 bases from J; bases unmatched to any gene: 2. CDR3 length equals 13 residues. Germline CDR1 is SEHNR and CDR2 is FQNEAQ (reference sequence). Here the CDR3 reads CASSQDRGNEQFF. The DNA for the CDR3 is TGTGCCAGCAGCCAGGACAGGGGCAATGAGCAGTTCTTC. Drawing the rest from reference TRBV7-9 and TRBJ2-1, the complete variable domain is DTGVSQNPRHKITKRGQNVTFRCDPISEHNRLYWYRQTLGQGPEFLTYFQNEAQLEKSRLLSDRFSAERPKGSFSTLEIQRTEQGDSAMYLCASSQDRGNEQFFGPGTRLTVL.

The rearrangement joins TRBV4-1 to TRBJ1-5; TRBD1 might be the D (6 bases). This CDR3 contains 16 residues. CDR1 MGHRA and CDR2 YSYEKL come from the germline V gene. Trimming stripped 4 bases from V and 1 base from J, with 14 bases between. Here the CDR3 reads CASSLLGDKSNQPQHF. Here the CDR3 DNA reads TGCGCCAGCAGCCTCCTGGGGGACAAAAGCAATCAGCCCCAGCATTTT.

The CDR3, as DNA: TGTGCCAGCAGTGCTGGGCTAGCGGGGTCCTACGAGCAGTACTTC. Translated: CASSAGLAGSYEQYF. This chain uses TRBV2 with TRBJ2-7, with 9 bases matching TRBD2. With 4 bases clipped from V and 1 base from J, the junction kept 5 bases outside the gene matches. CDR1 is SNHLY and CDR2 is FYNNEI in the germline V gene. The CDR3 spans 15 residues. Supplemented by reference TRBV2 and TRBJ2-7, the full variable domain reads EPEVTQTPSHQVTQMGQEVILRCVPISNHLYFYWYRQILGQKVEFLVSFYNNEISEKSEIFDDQFSVERPDGSNFTLKIRSTKLEDSAMYFCASSAGLAGSYEQYFGPGTRLTVT.